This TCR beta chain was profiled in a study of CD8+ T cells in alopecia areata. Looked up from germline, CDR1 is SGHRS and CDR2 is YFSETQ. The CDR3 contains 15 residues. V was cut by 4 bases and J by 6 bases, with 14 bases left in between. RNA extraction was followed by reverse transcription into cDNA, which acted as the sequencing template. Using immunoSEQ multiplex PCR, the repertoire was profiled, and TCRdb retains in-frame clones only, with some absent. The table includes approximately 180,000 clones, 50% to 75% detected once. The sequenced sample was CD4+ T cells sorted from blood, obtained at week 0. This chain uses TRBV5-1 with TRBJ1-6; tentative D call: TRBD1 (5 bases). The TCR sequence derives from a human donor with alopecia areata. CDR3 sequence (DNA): TGCGCCAGCAGCACTGCGGGGCAGACTAATTCACCCCTCCACTTT. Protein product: CASSTAGQTNSPLHF. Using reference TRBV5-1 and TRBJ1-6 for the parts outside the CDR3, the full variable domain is KAGVTQTPRYLIKTRGQQVTLSCSPISGHRSVSWYQQTPGQGLQFLFEYFSETQRNKGNFPGRFSGRQFSNSRSEMNVSTLELGDSALYLCASSTAGQTNSPLHFGNGTRLTVT.